The 32 T cell receptor beta chains listed next were all sequenced from one sample in a study of T cells in Graves' hyperthyroidism and ophthalmopathy. There were TCR beta CDR3 regions amplified from RNA transcripts. HTBI primers were used for first-round RT-PCR of the TCR CDR3. TCRdb recomputed calls from the multiplex PCR reads with MiXCR, one row per CDR3 protein. Among hundreds of thousands of distinct CDR3 sequences listed, approximately 14% were seen once. Sequencing was carried out using blood. These receptors were obtained from a young woman with Graves' hyperthyroidism.

Regarding this clonotype: A read error is possible here, since a much larger clone lies one base away. Lacking the conserved final phenylalanine or tryptophan, this CDR3 likely reflects a read error. The chain combines TRBV5-1 with TRBJ2-1, with 11 bases fitting TRBD2. CDR1 SGHRS and CDR2 YFSETQ come from the germline V gene. There are 16 residues in the CDR3. Unmatched junction bases numbered 6, after V lost 3 bases and J lost 4 bases. The CDR3 loop reads CASSSLAGGTYNEQFI. CDR3 coding DNA: TGCGCCAGCAGCTCCTTAGCGGGAGGGACATACAATGAGCAGTTCATC.

The table lists this clonotype with many counts. The rearrangement links TRBV19 to TRBJ2-2; D might be TRBD1 (6 bases). V was cut by 1 base and J by 5 bases, with 11 bases left in between. The germline gives CDR1 LNHDA, CDR2 SQIVND (reference sequence). The CDR3 contains 15 residues. The DNA for the CDR3 is TGTGCCAGTAGTATAGGAGACAGGAGAACCGGGGAGCTGTTTTTT. Translation: CASSIGDRRTGELFF.

The chain carries TRBV9 and TRBJ2-7, with 9 bases identical to TRBD1. The germline CDR1 and CDR2 sequences are SGDLS and YYNGEE. The CDR3 loop spans 14 amino acids. J lost 0 bases, V lost 4 bases, and 2 bases had no gene match. The CDR3 region has the DNA TGTGCCAGCAGCACAGGGGGCCGCTCCTACGAGCAGTACTTC. This encodes CASSTGGRSYEQYF. The full variable domain, in which reference TRBV9 and TRBJ2-7 provide the parts outside the CDR3, is DSGVTQTPKHLITATGQRVTLRCSPRSGDLSVYWYQQSLDQGLQFLIQYYNGEERAKGNILERFSAQQFPDLHSELNLSSLELGDSALYFCASSTGGRSYEQYFGPGTRLTVT.

There are a few counts of this clonotype. The gene calls are TRBV20-1 and TRBJ2-1; D uncertain. V lost 3 bases to trimming and J lost 0 bases, with 18 bases between them. The germline V gene has CDR1 DFQATT and CDR2 SNEGSKA (reference sequence). This CDR3 has 17 residues. The CDR3 loop is CSASGLEDPSSYNEQFF. The CDR3 bases are TGCAGTGCTAGCGGGTTGGAAGATCCTAGCTCCTACAATGAGCAGTTCTTC.

This clonotype was picked up a small number of times. This chain uses TRBV20-1 with TRBJ1-3, with D hard to call. V was trimmed by 6 bases and J by 0 bases, leaving 21 bases between them. The CDR3 length is 17 residues. Germline loops: CDR1 DFQATT, CDR2 SNEGSKA (reference sequence). CDR3 coding DNA: TGCAGTGCCCTCCCGGACCGACTAGCTAACTCTGGAAACACCATATATTTT. Its protein product is CSALPDRLANSGNTIYF.

This clonotype was found many times. The DNA of the CDR3 is TGTGCCAGCAGTGATCTTAGCGGGAGGGGTGAGCAGTTCTTC. Protein product: CASSDLSGRGEQFF. The chain has TRBV2 and TRBJ2-1; TRBD2 matches 11 bases. The germline V gene has CDR1 SNHLY and CDR2 FYNNEI. The V gene end was trimmed by 3 bases and the J gene end by 9 bases; junction bases not matched to a gene: 4. The length of the CDR3 is 14 residues.

The chain uses TRBV7-9 and TRBJ1-2; D remains ambiguous. The CDR3 totals 15 residues. V gave up 5 bases and J gave up 4 bases, with 17 bases separating them. Germline V gene data show CDR1 as SEHNR and CDR2 as FQNEAQ (reference sequence). CDR3 coding DNA: TGTGCCAGCAGCCCATTCCTAGAGAGTATCTATGGCTACACCTTC. As protein: CASSPFLESIYGYTF.

Many counts were recorded for this clonotype. This sequence joins TRBV9 and TRBJ1-6; D is perhaps TRBD1 (5 bases). The CDR3 length is 15 residues. Per the germline V gene, CDR1 is SGDLS and CDR2 is YYNGEE. The V end lost 3 bases, the J end lost 0 bases, and 7 bases lay between the germline ends. CDR3 loop: CASSAGSSYNSPLHF. DNA of the CDR3: TGTGCCAGCAGCGCAGGGAGCTCCTATAATTCACCCCTCCACTTT.

The chain combines TRBV4-1 with TRBJ2-1; 9 bases are shared with TRBD2. The V gene's germline CDR1 is MGHRA and CDR2 YSYEKL. The ends lost 5 bases at V and 7 bases at J; junction bases unmatched: 18. The CDR3 loop spans 18 amino acids. This CDR3 is CASSTLRLAGGPGNEQFF. Here the CDR3 DNA reads TGCGCCAGCAGCACCCTCCGGCTGGCGGGAGGGCCGGGTAATGAGCAGTTCTTC.

The sample holds a few counts of this clonotype. The V gene is TRBV20-1, the J gene TRBJ2-3; no definite D call. Germline V CDR1 and CDR2: DFQATT, SNEGSKA (reference sequence). CDR3 length: 16 residues. Trimming stripped 0 bases from V and 1 base from J, with 14 bases between. CDR3 sequence: CSARDKGGWGTDTQYF. Written as DNA, the CDR3 is TGCAGTGCTAGAGATAAGGGTGGTTGGGGCACAGATACGCAGTATTTT.

This clonotype was counted ten times or more. The V gene is TRBV2, the J gene TRBJ1-2; D may be TRBD1 (6 bases). Germline CDR1 is SNHLY and CDR2 is FYNNEI. V was shortened by 6 bases and J by 8 bases, with 16 bases between the two germline ends. The CDR3 is 13 residues long. The CDR3 loop is CASRDTGMVGYTF. For the CDR3, the DNA is TGTGCCAGCAGAGATACAGGGATGGTCGGCTACACCTTC.

In this sample, this clonotype turned up many times. For the CDR3, the DNA is TGTGCCAGCAGCTTAGTTACAGGGTTGTATGGCTACACCTTC. Residues: CASSLVTGLYGYTF. This chain links TRBV7-2 with TRBJ1-2, with D possibly matching TRBD1 (6 bases). Per the germline V gene, CDR1 is SGHTA and CDR2 is FQGNSA. Trimming took 1 base from V and 5 from J, leaving 11 bases between them. There are 14 residues in the CDR3.

There are a few counts of this clonotype. V and J are TRBV27 and TRBJ2-4; D not resolved. Looked up from germline, CDR1 is MNHEY and CDR2 is SMNVEV (reference sequence). The CDR3 spans 19 residues. The V end lost 5 bases, the J end lost 3 bases, and 26 bases lay between the germline ends. The CDR3, as DNA: TGTGCCAGCAGTCTCATCCCACACCCGGAGTCAGGAGTCAAAAACATTCAGTACTTC. It codes for CASSLIPHPESGVKNIQYF.

This clonotype has more than one count but fewer than ten. The J gene is TRBJ2-1, the V gene TRBV19; no definite D call. Between the trimmed V and J ends, which lost 10 bases and 0 bases, there was a span of 10 bases. The length of the CDR3 is 13 residues. Germline CDR1 LNHDA, CDR2 SQIVND (reference sequence). The CDR3 coding sequence is TGTGCCACCTCTTGGAACTCCTACAATGAGCAGTTCTTC. As protein: CATSWNSYNEQFF. The full variable domain, its missing parts supplied by reference TRBV19 and TRBJ2-1, is DGGITQSPKYLFRKEGQNVTLSCEQNLNHDAMYWYRQDPGQGLRLIYYSQIVNDFQKGDIAEGYSVSREKKESFPLTVTSAQKNPTAFYLCATSWNSYNEQFFGPGTRLTVL.

This clonotype was seen at least ten times. The chain joins TRBV6-5 to TRBJ2-4; 9 bases match TRBD1. The CDR3 has 22 residues. The V gene end was trimmed by 2 bases and the J gene end by 1 base; junction bases not matched to a gene: 21. The germline V gene has CDR1 MNHEY and CDR2 SVGAGI. The CDR3 loop reads CASSYTRHRDRDELGAKNIQYF. DNA for the CDR3: TGTGCCAGCAGTTACACGCGTCACCGGGACAGGGATGAGTTGGGTGCCAAAAACATTCAGTACTTC.

The chain carries TRBV7-6 and TRBJ2-7, with D unclear. Trimming stripped 0 bases from V and 5 bases from J, with 23 bases between. The CDR3 is 18 amino acids. Germline V gene sequence: CDR1 SGHVS, CDR2 FNYEAQ. The CDR3 sequence: CASSLAPPLRASVDEQYF. The CDR3 nucleotides are TGTGCCAGCAGCTTAGCACCTCCCCTTCGGGCGTCGGTGGACGAGCAGTACTTC.

The chain recombines TRBV7-9 with TRBJ1-1; D perhaps matches TRBD1 (5 bases). This CDR3 is built from 15 residues. V lost 2 bases, J lost 5 bases, and 15 bases lay in between. Germline CDR1 and CDR2: SEHNR and FQNEAQ (reference sequence). CDR3 DNA: TGTGCCAGCAGCTTACAAAGCGGGGCGGGTACTGAAGCTTTCTTT. Its translation: CASSLQSGAGTEAFF.

This clonotype turned up a few times. J is TRBJ2-1 and V is TRBV20-1, with 8 bases identical to TRBD2. The CDR3 sequence is 16 residues long. V shed 3 bases and J 1 base; nucleotides not matched to a gene: 8. Germline V gene data show CDR1 as DFQATT and CDR2 as SNEGSKA (reference sequence). The CDR3 nucleotides read TGCAGTGCTAGCGCACTAGCGGAGAAATCCTACAATGAGCAGTTCTTC. Translating it yields CSASALAEKSYNEQFF.

The sample holds a few counts of this clonotype. The rearrangement links TRBV14 to TRBJ2-5; D unclear. The CDR3 length is 15 residues. Germline CDR1 is SGHDN and CDR2 is FVKESK. V was cut by 4 bases and J by 1 base, with 13 bases left in between. The CDR3 is CASSRKRQPQETQYF. The CDR3 region has the DNA TGTGCCAGCAGCCGGAAAAGGCAGCCCCAAGAGACCCAGTACTTC. Full variable domain (missing parts from reference TRBV14 and TRBJ2-5): EAGVTQFPSHSVIEKGQTVTLRCDPISGHDNLYWYRRVMGKEIKFLLHFVKESKQDESGMPNNRFLAERTGGTYSTLKVQPAELEDSGVYFCASSRKRQPQETQYFGPGTRLLVL.

The V gene is TRBV19, the J gene TRBJ2-3, with D perhaps TRBD2 (6 bases). This CDR3 has 14 residues. V was cut by 7 bases and J by 4 bases, with 15 bases left in between. Germline V gene lookup returns CDR1 LNHDA and CDR2 SQIVND (reference sequence). CDR3 bases: TGTGCCAGTACGCCCGGGGGTTCGGCAGATACGCAGTATTTT. Translated: CASTPGGSADTQYF.

This clonotype was recorded a few times. Just one base apart from a much larger clone, this may be a read error. This CDR3 reads CASSFAGDTEAFF. CDR3 sequence (DNA): TGTGCCAGCAGCTTCGCAGGGGACACTGAAGCTTTCTTT. The chain joins TRBV7-3 to TRBJ1-1; a weak D match, TRBD1 (6 bases). Germline V gene lookup returns CDR1 SGHTA and CDR2 FQGTGA. V dropped 3 bases and J dropped 3 bases, with 8 bases sitting between them. The CDR3 has 13 residues. Full variable domain (remainder filled in from reference TRBV7-3 and TRBJ1-1): GAGVSQTPSNKVTEKGKYVELRCDPISGHTALYWYRQSLGQGPEFLIYFQGTGAADDSGLPNDRFFAVRPEGSVSTLKIQRTERGDSAVYLCASSFAGDTEAFFGQGTRLTVV.

This clonotype was found many times. This chain joins TRBV7-2 and TRBJ2-7; D is perhaps TRBD2 (6 bases). There are 15 residues in the CDR3. Trimming cost V 5 bases and J 7 bases, with 21 bases left between them. Germline V gene lookup returns CDR1 SGHTA and CDR2 FQGNSA. The CDR3 sequence: CASSPREVGLGEQYF. In DNA, the CDR3 is TGTGCCAGCAGCCCTAGGGAGGTTGGACTGGGGGAGCAGTACTTC.

This clonotype was counted between two and nine times. The chain links TRBV27 to TRBJ2-1, with TRBD2 matching over 7 bases. The CDR3 consists of 14 residues. V gave up 5 bases and J gave up 6 bases; unmatched junction bases: 7. The germline CDR1 and CDR2 sequences are MNHEY and SMNVEV (reference sequence). Here the CDR3 reads CASSLPGTTNEQFF. In nucleotides, the CDR3 is TGTGCCAGCAGTCTACCCGGGACTACCAATGAGCAGTTCTTC.

On this clonotype itself: This CDR3 is missing its conserved last phenylalanine or tryptophan, likely due to a read error. The chain recombines TRBV5-1 with TRBJ1-5; unclear D gene. Germline V lookup: CDR1 SGHRS, CDR2 YFSETQ. The CDR3 sequence is 13 residues long. V shed 3 bases and J shed 0 bases, with 4 bases lying between them. CDR3 in amino acids: CASSSDSNQPQHL. In DNA form, the CDR3 reads TGCGCCAGCAGCTCGGATAGCAATCAGCCCCAGCATTTA.

The V gene is TRBV19, the J gene TRBJ2-1; D ambiguous. The CDR3 is 15 amino acids. CDR1 LNHDA and CDR2 SQIVND come from the germline V gene (reference sequence). With 1 base removed from V and 9 bases from J, the gap between germline ends came to 16 bases. CDR3 bases: TGTGCCAGTAGTATAGTTGGCGGCCAGAACAGTGAGCAGTTCTTC. It translates to CASSIVGGQNSEQFF. Looking up the rest from reference TRBV19 and TRBJ2-1 gives the full variable domain: DGGITQSPKYLFRKEGQNVTLSCEQNLNHDAMYWYRQDPGQGLRLIYYSQIVNDFQKGDIAEGYSVSREKKESFPLTVTSAQKNPTAFYLCASSIVGGQNSEQFFGPGTRLTVL.

This chain connects TRBV20-1 to TRBJ2-1; either TRBD1 or TRBD2 may supply D (7 bases each). The CDR3 covers 15 residues. Between the trimmed V and J ends, which lost 0 bases and 12 bases, there was a span of 21 bases. CDR1 and CDR2 (germline): DFQATT, SNEGSKA (reference sequence). The CDR3 DNA follows: TGCAGTGCTAGAGAGGGGGGGGGGACTTCAGGGGGGCAGTTCTTC. It yields the protein CSAREGGGTSGGQFF.

This clonotype was counted many times. J is TRBJ2-7 and V is TRBV18, with no clear D. In germline, CDR1 is KGHSH, CDR2 LQKENI. The CDR3 has 14 amino acids. The V gene lost 3 bases and the J gene lost 0 bases, with 9 bases spanning the gap. The CDR3 region is CASSPDIISYEQYF. DNA of the CDR3: TGTGCCAGCTCACCGGATATAATCTCCTACGAGCAGTACTTC.

This clonotype was found many times. The V call is TRBV6-1, the J call TRBJ1-4; 7 positions match TRBD1. The V segment lost 2 bases and the J segment 6 bases; nucleotides outside the gene matches: 3. Looked up from germline, CDR1 is MNHNS and CDR2 is SASEGT. The CDR3 spans 14 residues. The CDR3 DNA reads TGTGCCAGCAGTGAAAGGGACAGATATGAAAAACTGTTTTTT. It is translated as CASSERDRYEKLFF.

This clonotype was seen repeatedly, ten times or more. The genes are TRBV6-2 or TRBV6-3 and TRBJ2-1, with 7 nucleotides matching TRBD2. Germline lookup yields CDR1 MNHEY and CDR2 SVGEGT. V lost 0 bases to trimming and J lost 8 bases; unmatched junction nucleotides: 4. The CDR3 extends over 14 amino acids. The CDR3 is CASSYSATSDEQFF. In nucleotides, the CDR3 is TGTGCCAGCAGTTACTCCGCCACTAGCGATGAGCAGTTCTTC.

This clonotype was seen repeatedly, ten times or more. This sequence joins TRBV19 and TRBJ2-7, with 15 positions matching TRBD2. The germline V gene encodes CDR1 LNHDA and CDR2 SQIVND (reference sequence). J was trimmed by 1 base and V by 7 bases; bases with no gene match: 20. The CDR3 spans 21 residues. In nucleotides, the CDR3 is TGTGCCAGTACCCAACGGGCACCCGGGACTAGCGGGAGGATGGGATCCTACGAGCAGTACTTC. Translation: CASTQRAPGTSGRMGSYEQYF.

This CDR3 reads CSASSGLAGGEETQYF. As DNA, the CDR3 is TGCAGTGCTTCAAGCGGACTAGCGGGAGGAGAAGAGACCCAGTACTTC. The V and J genes are TRBV20-1 and TRBJ2-5; 14 bases fit TRBD2. J was trimmed by 3 bases and V by 5 bases; bases with no gene match: 8. Germline CDR1 DFQATT, CDR2 SNEGSKA (reference sequence). This CDR3 has 16 amino acids.

The rearrangement joins TRBV5-5 to TRBJ2-2, with 11 bases matching TRBD2. V was pared by 4 bases and J by 2 bases, with 10 bases of the junction left unmatched. CDR1 is SGHKS, CDR2 YYEKEE, per germline (reference sequence). The CDR3 spans 18 residues. CDR3 DNA sequence: TGTGCCAGCAGCCAGGGACTAGCGGCCTCACTCAACACCGGGGAGCTGTTTTTT. Amino acid sequence: CASSQGLAASLNTGELFF.